This record looks at one T cell receptor (beta chain) sequence and its context. Its antigen is still unknown. V shed 2 bases and J 4 bases; nucleotides not matched to a gene: 10. Germline assignment: CDR1 SGHKS and CDR2 YYEKEE (reference sequence). The CDR3 consists of 16 residues. The primer mix had 60 Vbeta and 13 Jbeta primers. In the original workflow: A later analysis tallied some 84 million unique TCR beta chains, roughly 11 million of them shared. Assay: immunoSEQ multiplex PCR; the TCRdb copy retains only in-frame clones and omits some. V, J and clone size are those of that table, while D and trimming were read from the DNA. Altogether over 150,000 clones are present, about four fifths being singletons, with the ten largest covering roughly 0.097%. The source of the sample is a study of cytomegalovirus exposure and HLA in healthy donors. Whole-study findings and limits: When presence/absence was analysed, sequencing depth was taken to be roughly uniform across donors.

The rearrangement links TRBV5-5 to TRBJ1-2; 8 positions agree with TRBD1. Sequencing was carried out using PBMCs. This TCR was recovered from a boy between 2 and 10 years old in good health and CMV-seronegative. The CDR3 coding sequence is TGTGCCAGCAGCTTCCGTCCCGGGACAGGATCCTATGGCTACACCTTC. Its protein is CASSFRPGTGSYGYTF.